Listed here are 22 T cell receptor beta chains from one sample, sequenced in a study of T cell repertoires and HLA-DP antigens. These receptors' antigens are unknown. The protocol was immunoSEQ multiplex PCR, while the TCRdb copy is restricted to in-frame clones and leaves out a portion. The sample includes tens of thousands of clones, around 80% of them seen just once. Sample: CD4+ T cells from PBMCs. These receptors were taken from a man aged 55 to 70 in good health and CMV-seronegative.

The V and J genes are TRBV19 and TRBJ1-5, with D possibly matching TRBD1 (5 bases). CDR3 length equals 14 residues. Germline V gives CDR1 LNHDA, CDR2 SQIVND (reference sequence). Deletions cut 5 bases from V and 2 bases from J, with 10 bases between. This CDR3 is CASSGGIGNQPQHF. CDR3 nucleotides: TGTGCCAGTAGTGGGGGGATCGGCAATCAGCCCCAGCATTTT.

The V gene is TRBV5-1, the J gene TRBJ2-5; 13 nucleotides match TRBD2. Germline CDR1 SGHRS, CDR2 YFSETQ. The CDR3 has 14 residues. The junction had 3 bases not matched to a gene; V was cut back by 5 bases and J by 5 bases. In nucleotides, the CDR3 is TGCGCCAGCAGGGGGACTAGCGGGATGGAGACCCAGTACTTC. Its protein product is CASRGTSGMETQYF.

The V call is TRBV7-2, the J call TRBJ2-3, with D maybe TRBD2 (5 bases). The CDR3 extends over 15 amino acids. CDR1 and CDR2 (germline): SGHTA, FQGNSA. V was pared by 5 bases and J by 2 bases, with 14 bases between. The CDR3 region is CASSPTLESTDTQYF. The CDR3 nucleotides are TGTGCCAGCAGCCCGACACTAGAATCCACAGATACGCAGTATTTT. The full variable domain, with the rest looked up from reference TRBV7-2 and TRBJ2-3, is GAGVSQSPSNKVTEKGKDVELRCDPISGHTALYWYRQSLGQGLEFLIYFQGNSAPDKSGLPSDRFSAERTGGSVSTLTIQRTQQEDSAVYLCASSPTLESTDTQYFGPGTRLTVL.

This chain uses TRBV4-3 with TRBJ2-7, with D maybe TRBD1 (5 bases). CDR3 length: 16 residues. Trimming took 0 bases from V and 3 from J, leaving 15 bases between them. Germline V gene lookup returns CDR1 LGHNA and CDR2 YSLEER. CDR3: CASSQELGQTDYEQYF. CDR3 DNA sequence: TGCGCCAGCAGCCAAGAATTGGGTCAGACAGACTACGAGCAGTACTTC.

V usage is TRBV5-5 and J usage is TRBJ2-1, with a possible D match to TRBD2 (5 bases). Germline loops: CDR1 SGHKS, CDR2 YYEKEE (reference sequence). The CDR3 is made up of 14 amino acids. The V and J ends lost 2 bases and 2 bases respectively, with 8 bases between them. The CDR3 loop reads CASSFGVTYNEQFF. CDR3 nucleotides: TGTGCCAGCAGCTTCGGGGTAACCTACAATGAGCAGTTCTTC. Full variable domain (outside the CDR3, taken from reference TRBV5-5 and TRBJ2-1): DAGVTQSPTHLIKTRGQQVTLRCSPISGHKSVSWYQQVLGQGPQFIFQYYEKEERGRGNFPDRFSARQFPNYSSELNVNALLLGDSALYLCASSFGVTYNEQFFGPGTRLTVL.

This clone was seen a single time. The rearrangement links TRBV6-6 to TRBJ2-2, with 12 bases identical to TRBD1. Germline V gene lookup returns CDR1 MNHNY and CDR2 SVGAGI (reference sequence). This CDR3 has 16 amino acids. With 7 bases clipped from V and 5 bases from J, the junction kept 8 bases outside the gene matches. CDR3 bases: TGTGCCAGCAACCCGGGACAGGGGGCGCGGACCGGGGAGCTGTTTTTT. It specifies CASNPGQGARTGELFF.

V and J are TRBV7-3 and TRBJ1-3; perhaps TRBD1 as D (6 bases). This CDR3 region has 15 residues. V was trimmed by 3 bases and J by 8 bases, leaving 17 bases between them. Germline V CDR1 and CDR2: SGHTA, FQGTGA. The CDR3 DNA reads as TGTGCCAGCAGCTTTGCGCAGGGGAACGGGTACACCATATATTTT. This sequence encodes CASSFAQGNGYTIYF.

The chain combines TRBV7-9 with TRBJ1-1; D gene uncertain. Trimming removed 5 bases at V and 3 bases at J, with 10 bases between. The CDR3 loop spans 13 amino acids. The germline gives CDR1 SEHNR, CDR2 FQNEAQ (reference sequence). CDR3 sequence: CASSAFADTEAFF. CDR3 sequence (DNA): TGTGCCAGCAGCGCCTTTGCGGACACTGAAGCTTTCTTT.

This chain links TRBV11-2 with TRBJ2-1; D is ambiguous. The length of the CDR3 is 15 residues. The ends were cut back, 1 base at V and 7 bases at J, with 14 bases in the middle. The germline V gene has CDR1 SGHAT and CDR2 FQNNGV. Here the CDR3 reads CASSLGGGLENEQFF. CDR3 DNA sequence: TGTGCCAGCAGCTTAGGAGGCGGTCTGGAGAATGAGCAGTTCTTC.

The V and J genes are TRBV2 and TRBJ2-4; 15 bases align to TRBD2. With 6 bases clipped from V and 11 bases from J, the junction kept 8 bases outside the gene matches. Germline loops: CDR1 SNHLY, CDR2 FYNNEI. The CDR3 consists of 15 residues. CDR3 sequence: CASRAGTSGGRVQYF. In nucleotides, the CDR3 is TGTGCCAGCAGAGCCGGGACTAGCGGGGGGCGGGTTCAGTACTTC.

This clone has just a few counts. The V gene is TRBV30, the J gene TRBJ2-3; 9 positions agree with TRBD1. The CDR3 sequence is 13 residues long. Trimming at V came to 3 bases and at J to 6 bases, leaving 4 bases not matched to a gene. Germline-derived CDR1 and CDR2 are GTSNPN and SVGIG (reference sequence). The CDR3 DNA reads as TGTGCCTGGAGGGACAGGGGTTACGATACGCAGTATTTT. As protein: CAWRDRGYDTQYF.

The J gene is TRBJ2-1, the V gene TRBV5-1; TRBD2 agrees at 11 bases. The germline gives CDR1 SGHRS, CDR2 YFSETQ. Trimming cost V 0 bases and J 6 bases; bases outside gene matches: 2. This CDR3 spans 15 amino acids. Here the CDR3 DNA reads TGCGCCAGCAGCTTGGAACTAGCGGGAGTCAATGAGCAGTTCTTC. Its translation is CASSLELAGVNEQFF.

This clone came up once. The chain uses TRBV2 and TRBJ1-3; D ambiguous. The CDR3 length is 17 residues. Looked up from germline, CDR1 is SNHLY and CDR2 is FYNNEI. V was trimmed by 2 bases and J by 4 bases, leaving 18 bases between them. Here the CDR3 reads CASSENGARRRGNTIYF. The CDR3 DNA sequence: TGTGCCAGCAGTGAAAACGGTGCCCGACGCCGGGGAAACACCATATATTTT.

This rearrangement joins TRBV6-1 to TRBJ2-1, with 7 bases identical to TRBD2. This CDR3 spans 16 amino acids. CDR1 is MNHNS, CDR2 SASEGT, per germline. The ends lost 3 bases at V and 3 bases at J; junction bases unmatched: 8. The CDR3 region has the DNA TGTGCCAGCAGTGATTTAGGGCGGGAGAGCTACAATGAGCAGTTCTTC. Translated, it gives CASSDLGRESYNEQFF.

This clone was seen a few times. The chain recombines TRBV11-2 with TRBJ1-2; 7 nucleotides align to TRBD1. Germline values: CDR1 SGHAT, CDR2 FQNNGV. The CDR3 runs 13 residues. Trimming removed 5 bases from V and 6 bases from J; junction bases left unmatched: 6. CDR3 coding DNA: TGTGCCAGCAGCATTGGGACAGCCCATGGCTACACCTTC. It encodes CASSIGTAHGYTF.

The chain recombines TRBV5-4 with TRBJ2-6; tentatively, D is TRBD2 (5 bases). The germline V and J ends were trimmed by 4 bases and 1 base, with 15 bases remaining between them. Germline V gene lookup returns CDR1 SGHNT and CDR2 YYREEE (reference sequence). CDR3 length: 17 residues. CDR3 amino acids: CASSKEPGISGANVLTF. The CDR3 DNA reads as TGTGCCAGCAGCAAGGAGCCGGGAATATCTGGGGCCAACGTCCTGACTTTC.

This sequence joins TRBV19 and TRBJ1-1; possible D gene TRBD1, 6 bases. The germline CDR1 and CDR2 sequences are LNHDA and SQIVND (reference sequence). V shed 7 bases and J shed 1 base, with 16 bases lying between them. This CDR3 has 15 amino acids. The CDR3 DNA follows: TGTGCCAGTATGGGGGGCCGGGCTAAGAACACTGAAGCTTTCTTT. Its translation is CASMGGRAKNTEAFF.

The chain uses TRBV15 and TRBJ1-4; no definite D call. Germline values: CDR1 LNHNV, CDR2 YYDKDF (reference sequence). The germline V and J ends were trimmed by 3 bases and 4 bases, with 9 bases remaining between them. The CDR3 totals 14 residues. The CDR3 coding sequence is TGTGCCACCAGCAGGGGAGCTGGTAATGAAAAACTGTTTTTT. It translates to CATSRGAGNEKLFF.

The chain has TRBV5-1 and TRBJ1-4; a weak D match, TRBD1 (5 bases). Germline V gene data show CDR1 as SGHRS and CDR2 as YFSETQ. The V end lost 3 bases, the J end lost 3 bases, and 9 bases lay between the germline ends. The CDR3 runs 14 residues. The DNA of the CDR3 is TGCGCCAGCAGCTCGGGGGTGTCTAATGAAAAACTGTTTTTT. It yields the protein CASSSGVSNEKLFF.

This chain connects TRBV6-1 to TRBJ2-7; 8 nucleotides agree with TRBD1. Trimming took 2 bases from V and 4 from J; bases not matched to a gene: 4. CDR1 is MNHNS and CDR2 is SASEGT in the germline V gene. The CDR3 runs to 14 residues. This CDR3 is CASSESWTGYEQYF. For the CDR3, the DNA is TGTGCCAGCAGTGAATCGTGGACAGGGTACGAGCAGTACTTC.

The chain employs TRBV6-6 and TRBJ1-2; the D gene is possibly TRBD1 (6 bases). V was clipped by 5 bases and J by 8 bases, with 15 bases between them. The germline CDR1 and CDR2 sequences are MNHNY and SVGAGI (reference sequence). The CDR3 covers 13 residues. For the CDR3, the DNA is TGTGCCAGCAGTCAGGGAAGGGGGGAAGGCTACACCTTC. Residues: CASSQGRGEGYTF.

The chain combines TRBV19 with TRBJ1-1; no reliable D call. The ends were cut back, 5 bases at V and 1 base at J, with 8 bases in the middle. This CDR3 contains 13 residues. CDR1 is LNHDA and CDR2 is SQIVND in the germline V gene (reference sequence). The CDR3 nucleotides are TGTGCCAGTAGTTCCCCCGGGAACACTGAAGCTTTCTTT. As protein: CASSSPGNTEAFF.